A selection of T cell receptor beta chains follows, all from one sample in a study of T cells in Graves' hyperthyroidism and ophthalmopathy. In TCRdb, the multiplex PCR reads were re-called with MiXCR into one record per CDR3 protein. Among 500,000 to 750,000 distinct CDR3 sequences listed, approximately 15% were seen once. Sequenced material: blood. The receptors were gathered from a woman aged 18-29 years with Graves' ophthalmopathy. Both conserved end residues are part of each CDR3.

j_call v_call cdr3_aa
TRBJ1-1 TRBV3-1 CASSQDFKKRSNTEAFF
TRBJ2-7 TRBV20-1 CSARVLGPSYEQYF
TRBJ2-4 TRBV5-6 CASSAPRIAKNIQYF
TRBJ2-1 TRBV24-1 CATSDSLTGAEQFF
TRBJ2-5 TRBV6-2/TRBV6-3 CASSPGRSGGTQYF
TRBJ2-1 TRBV7-6 CASSLGAGGLGEQFF
TRBJ2-1 TRBV9 CASSVSEQSQFF
TRBJ2-1 TRBV5-1 CASSGSGLAGVYEQFF
TRBJ2-2 TRBV6-2/TRBV6-3 CASPRDTGELFF
TRBJ1-1 TRBV3-1 CASSYRDRGGEAFF
TRBJ2-1 TRBV28 CASSLRMAGKDEQFF
TRBJ2-1 TRBV29-1 CSVEGRGGGVVRNEQFF
TRBJ1-5 TRBV28 CASSSRGRGDNQPQHF
TRBJ2-1 TRBV7-3 CASSLSGGTGPYNEQFF
TRBJ1-2 TRBV20-1 CSANTEGTLHGYTF
TRBJ2-7 TRBV2 CASSRGKGLARGEQYF
TRBJ2-1 TRBV6-6 CASSYSWNYNEQFF
TRBJ2-3 TRBV7-8 CASRSGSGDTQYF
TRBJ1-1 TRBV14 CASSLLTGGTTEAFF
TRBJ2-7 TRBV18 CASSPLSYEQYF
TRBJ1-4 TRBV3-1 CASSQDPDRANEKLFF
TRBJ2-1 TRBV4-2 CASSRTPGSLITYNEQFF
TRBJ1-4 TRBV4-1 CASSQYRVNEKLFF
TRBJ2-1 TRBV5-1 CASSPGLAGESPSYNEQFF
TRBJ1-5 TRBV3-1 CASSQDSGINQPQHF
TRBJ1-6 TRBV2 CASSRNSPLHF
TRBJ2-1 TRBV7-2 CASSLSEVSNEQFF
TRBJ2-7 TRBV2 CASSKWSSGPYEQYF
TRBJ2-7 TRBV4-2 CASSQSSGSSEQYF
TRBJ2-3 TRBV6-1 CASKGLRGRTDTQYF
TRBJ2-7 TRBV6-2/TRBV6-3 CASSPLRGRVYEQYF
TRBJ2-7 TRBV20-1 CSARDPRTSGVYEQYF
TRBJ1-4 TRBV29-1 CSVQDGFNVGEKLFF
TRBJ1-1 TRBV29-1 CSVEYGRSTEAFF
TRBJ1-2 TRBV7-9 CASSLVAGGGIANYGYTF
TRBJ1-6 TRBV27 CASTDRGKSSYNSPLHF
TRBJ2-7 TRBV5-5 CASSLQEGYEQYF
TRBJ2-7 TRBV5-1 CASSIRDSSRGEQYF